Listed below are T cell receptor beta chains from one sample, sequenced in a study of T cells in localized non-small cell lung cancer. The method was immunoSEQ multiplex PCR; TCRdb's version includes in-frame clones alone and lacks a portion of them. The sample carries approximately 83,000 clones, just over 90% recorded once. Sample: PBMCs, taken before any cancer treatment. The receptors were sampled from a woman between 35 and 70 years old with stage II squamous cell lung carcinoma. Both conserved end residues are part of each CDR3. A D gene is named only where the DNA matches it firmly. Where a row states a size, it is once, few, many or the class of an expanded clone; other rows omit it.

J: TRBJ1-1
D: .
V: TRBV19
size: .
DNA: TGTGCCAGTAGGTCCGGGGTCCCCGCGAGGGCTTTCTTT
CDR3: CASRSGVPARAFF

J: TRBJ1-1
D: .
V: TRBV5-1
size: .
DNA: TGCGCCAGCAGCTTGGGCAAAGGGGCTGGTGAAGCTTTCTTT
CDR3: CASSLGKGAGEAFF

J: TRBJ2-7
D: TRBD2
V: TRBV7-2
size: .
DNA: TGTGCCAGCAGCTTCTCCTTTGCGGCGGGGGGACCCTACGAGCAGTACTTC
CDR3: CASSFSFAAGGPYEQYF

J: TRBJ1-2
D: .
V: TRBV29-1
size: .
DNA: TGCAGCGCCGGGACATCCTATGGCTACACCTTC
CDR3: CSAGTSYGYTF

J: TRBJ1-3
D: .
V: TRBV7-9
size: .
DNA: TGTGCCAGCAGCTTAGATAGCGGGGGCCGAAACACCATATATTTT
CDR3: CASSLDSGGRNTIYF

J: TRBJ1-5
D: .
V: TRBV19
size: .
DNA: TGTGCCAGTAGTATAGATGTTGAGGGAAGGAAGCCCCAGCATTTT
CDR3: CASSIDVEGRKPQHF

J: TRBJ2-2
D: .
V: TRBV5-1
size: .
DNA: TGCGCCAGCAGCTTGTTCCTATCCAACACCGGGGAGCTGTTTTTT
CDR3: CASSLFLSNTGELFF

J: TRBJ1-4
D: .
V: TRBV2
size: .
DNA: TGTGCCAGCAGTGAAGGGCCAGGGTGGGTAGAAAAACTGTTTTTT
CDR3: CASSEGPGWVEKLFF

J: TRBJ1-2
D: TRBD1
V: TRBV11-2
size: once
DNA: TGTGCCAGCAGCTTACGCCCAGGGGGGGAGAATGGCTACACCTTC
CDR3: CASSLRPGGENGYTF

J: TRBJ1-2
D: .
V: TRBV28
size: .
DNA: TGTGCCAGCAGTTTGGCCAGGGCTGGAGGCTACACCTTC
CDR3: CASSLARAGGYTF

J: TRBJ1-4
D: .
V: TRBV15
size: .
DNA: TGTGCCACCAGCAGAGATCCCAGGGTGGCTAATGAAAAACTGTTTTTT
CDR3: CATSRDPRVANEKLFF

J: TRBJ1-1
D: .
V: TRBV6-5
size: .
DNA: TGTGCCAGCAGTCCTTGGGGGGCCACTGAAGCTTTCTTT
CDR3: CASSPWGATEAFF

J: TRBJ1-2
D: TRBD1
V: TRBV2
size: .
DNA: TGTGCCAGCTCCAACAGACCCGGGACAGGGGAGCGTTATGGCTACACCTTC
CDR3: CASSNRPGTGERYGYTF

J: TRBJ1-2
D: .
V: TRBV6-5
size: .
DNA: TGTGCCAGCAGTGAGGGCGGACGATATGGCTACACCTTC
CDR3: CASSEGGRYGYTF

J: TRBJ2-3
D: .
V: TRBV6-5
size: .
DNA: TGTGCCAGCAGTTACTCGGGGGGACCCGCCACAGATACGCAGTATTTT
CDR3: CASSYSGGPATDTQYF

J: TRBJ2-3
D: .
V: TRBV12-5
size: .
DNA: TGTGCTAGTGCGGTGGGCGGCACAGATACGCAGTATTTT
CDR3: CASAVGGTDTQYF

J: TRBJ1-5
D: .
V: TRBV6-5
size: .
DNA: TGTGCCAGCAGCCTCGGACCTGGGGGGTATCAGCCCCAGCATTTT
CDR3: CASSLGPGGYQPQHF

J: TRBJ1-1
D: .
V: TRBV28
size: .
DNA: TGTGCCAGCACTTACCGGCGGGGTGAAGCTTTCTTT
CDR3: CASTYRRGEAFF

J: TRBJ1-2
D: .
V: TRBV6-1
size: once
DNA: TGTGCCACCATGAAGAAGGGGGGACTTGGCTACACCTTC
CDR3: CATMKKGGLGYTF

J: TRBJ2-7
D: .
V: TRBV28
size: few
DNA: TGTGCCAGCAGCCGAAGGGGCCTCTTGGTTCGGGAGCAGTACTTC
CDR3: CASSRRGLLVREQYF

J: TRBJ2-2
D: .
V: TRBV10-1
size: .
DNA: TGCGCCAGCAGTGGAGGGGGTCAGAACACCGGGGAGCTGTTTTTT
CDR3: CASSGGGQNTGELFF

J: TRBJ2-6
D: .
V: TRBV5-1
size: .
DNA: TGCGCCAGCAGCTTGGTTGTCTCTGGGGCCAACGTCCTGACTTTC
CDR3: CASSLVVSGANVLTF

J: TRBJ2-5
D: TRBD2
V: TRBV7-9
size: .
DNA: TGTGCCAGCAGCTCGGCGGGACTAGCGGCCCAAGAGACCCAGTACTTC
CDR3: CASSSAGLAAQETQYF

J: TRBJ2-7
D: .
V: TRBV25-1
size: .
DNA: TGTGCCAGCAGTCCTCTCACCGGGAGGCAGGGGCATATCGAGCAGTACTTC
CDR3: CASSPLTGRQGHIEQYF

J: TRBJ2-1
D: TRBD2
V: TRBV5-1
size: .
DNA: TGCGCCAGCAGCTTCCGACTAGCGGGGGGGAGCTCCTACAATGAGCAGTTCTTC
CDR3: CASSFRLAGGSSYNEQFF

J: TRBJ2-3
D: .
V: TRBV9
size: .
DNA: TGTGCCAGCAGCCCAGTGGGGGGAGTCGGCACAGATACGCAGTATTTT
CDR3: CASSPVGGVGTDTQYF

J: TRBJ2-7
D: .
V: TRBV30
size: .
DNA: TGTGCCTTGGGACACTACGAGCAGTACTTC
CDR3: CALGHYEQYF

J: TRBJ2-5
D: TRBD1
V: TRBV25-1
size: .
DNA: TGTGCCAGCAGTGACCCCGGGACAGGGGTAGGAGAGACCCAGTACTTC
CDR3: CASSDPGTGVGETQYF

J: TRBJ2-7
D: .
V: TRBV2
size: .
DNA: TGTGCCAGCAGAGGACCCAGCCACGAGCAGTACTTC
CDR3: CASRGPSHEQYF

J: TRBJ2-7
D: TRBD1
V: TRBV15
size: .
DNA: TGTGCCACCAGCAGAGGCCGGACAGGGCTCACCTACGAGCAGTACTTC
CDR3: CATSRGRTGLTYEQYF

J: TRBJ2-3
D: .
V: TRBV5-4
size: .
DNA: TGTGCCAGCAGCTTGGGGCAGGGGAGCACAGATACGCAGTATTTT
CDR3: CASSLGQGSTDTQYF

J: TRBJ2-1
D: .
V: TRBV4-2
size: .
DNA: TGTGCCAGCAGCCAAGTCCTCGGGGGGCGAAAGGATGAGCAGTTCTTC
CDR3: CASSQVLGGRKDEQFF

J: TRBJ2-5
D: .
V: TRBV2
size: .
DNA: TGTGCCAGCAGTGAAGGAACCCCTGCATCAGAGACCCAGTACTTC
CDR3: CASSEGTPASETQYF

J: TRBJ1-4
D: .
V: TRBV7-9
size: .
DNA: TGTGCCAGCAGCTTAGTGGTTGACAAACTGTTTTTT
CDR3: CASSLVVDKLFF

J: TRBJ1-1
D: .
V: TRBV29-1
size: .
DNA: TGCAGCGTTGGGGGGAGGGAGGACACTGAAGCTTTCTTT
CDR3: CSVGGREDTEAFF

J: TRBJ1-5
D: .
V: TRBV10-2
size: .
DNA: TGCGCCAGCAGTGAGGGAGGCTATCAGCCCCAGCATTTT
CDR3: CASSEGGYQPQHF

J: TRBJ1-2
D: TRBD1
V: TRBV27
size: .
DNA: TGTGCCAGCAGTTTACGGCCGGGACAGGGATTCAATGGCTACACCTTC
CDR3: CASSLRPGQGFNGYTF

J: TRBJ2-2
D: .
V: TRBV5-4
size: .
DNA: TGTGCCAGCACGATAGAGAACAACCGGAGGGGGATCACCGGGGAGCTGTTTTTT
CDR3: CASTIENNRRGITGELFF

J: TRBJ2-2
D: .
V: TRBV28
size: .
DNA: TGTGCCAGCAGCGAGGGCCCGAAGACCGGGGAGCTGTTTTTT
CDR3: CASSEGPKTGELFF

J: TRBJ2-3
D: TRBD2
V: TRBV5-4
size: .
DNA: TGTGCCAGCAGCACCGGGACTAGCGGAAACACAGATACGCAGTATTTT
CDR3: CASSTGTSGNTDTQYF

J: TRBJ1-5
D: .
V: TRBV9
size: .
DNA: TGTGCCAGCAGCTCCCATTCCGGGGCCGACAATCAGCCCCAGCATTTT
CDR3: CASSSHSGADNQPQHF

J: TRBJ1-3
D: .
V: TRBV5-1
size: .
DNA: TGCGCCAGCAGTCCAACATTCTCTGGAAACACCATATATTTT
CDR3: CASSPTFSGNTIYF

J: TRBJ1-3
D: TRBD1
V: TRBV29-1
size: .
DNA: TGCAGCGTACAGGGGATCTCTGGAAACACCATATATTTT
CDR3: CSVQGISGNTIYF

J: TRBJ1-1
D: .
V: TRBV25-1
size: .
DNA: TGTGCCAGCAGTGTAGGAGGAGTGAACACTGAAGCTTTCTTT
CDR3: CASSVGGVNTEAFF

J: TRBJ1-1
D: .
V: TRBV6-5
size: .
DNA: TGTGCCAGCAGACCCAGAGGGGCTAGGGAATCTTTCTTT
CDR3: CASRPRGARESFF

J: TRBJ1-1
D: TRBD1
V: TRBV6-6
size: .
DNA: TGTGCCGGCAGGGGGTCGGGGGAAGCTTTCTTT
CDR3: CAGRGSGEAFF

J: TRBJ1-4
D: TRBD1
V: TRBV5-1
size: .
DNA: TGCGCCAGCAGCTATCGACAGGGAGGGGAAAAACTGTTTTTT
CDR3: CASSYRQGGEKLFF

J: TRBJ1-1
D: .
V: TRBV14
size: few
DNA: TGTGCCAGCAGCCAATCGACGAGAACTGAAGCTTTCTTT
CDR3: CASSQSTRTEAFF

J: TRBJ2-7
D: .
V: TRBV7-9
size: .
DNA: TGTGCCAGCAGCTTAGGCCCTGGGTCCGCTACCTCCTACGAGCAGTACTTC
CDR3: CASSLGPGSATSYEQYF

J: TRBJ2-6
D: TRBD1
V: TRBV28
size: few
DNA: TGTGCCAGCAGTTTATTACAGGGGGCAACCTCTGGGGCCAACGTCCTGACTTTC
CDR3: CASSLLQGATSGANVLTF